The sequence of this T cell receptor beta chain was determined in a study of beta chain features in type 1 diabetes. Expressed TCRB transcripts got sequenced, as all isolated RNA was reverse transcribed. Assay: immunoSEQ multiplex PCR; the TCRdb copy retains only in-frame clones and omits some. The sample holds hundreds of thousands of clones; 11% to 15% are singletons and the top ten take 0.03% to 0.045%. CDR3 length equals 17 residues. Trimming took off 0 bases at V and 3 bases at J, with 16 bases between the two ends. Germline assignment: CDR1 SGDLS and CDR2 YYNGEE. Study-wide results and caveats: Type 1 diabetes patients had TCRB CDR3s that were shorter (moderately but significantly so) in all four CD4+ subsets. For patients, the naive, central memory and Treg TCRB repertoires appeared more alike than for healthy donors.

This clone was detected only a few times. The antigen remains unidentified. Sequences were obtained from naive CD4+ T cells from blood. The J gene is TRBJ1-3, the V gene TRBV9; a possible D gene is TRBD1 (6 bases). The sequence came from a young man with type 1 diabetes. CDR3 sequence (DNA): TGTGCCAGCAGCGTAGACCCCGTAGGGGGAGTTGGAAACACCATATATTTT. It translates to CASSVDPVGGVGNTIYF. Drawing the rest from reference TRBV9 and TRBJ1-3, the complete variable domain is DSGVTQTPKHLITATGQRVTLRCSPRSGDLSVYWYQQSLDQGLQFLIQYYNGEERAKGNILERFSAQQFPDLHSELNLSSLELGDSALYFCASSVDPVGGVGNTIYFGEGSWLTVV.